This entry lists 22 T cell receptor beta chains sequenced from one sample in a study of long-term antiretroviral therapy in people with HIV. Sequencing relied on immunoSEQ assay v3.0, run at survey level. Only in-frame clones appear in the TCRdb table, and some are missing; sequencing was by immunoSEQ multiplex PCR. Among approximately 18,000 clones listed, 79% were seen once. The input for sequencing was unsorted PBMCs, taken 2.3 years after starting antiretroviral therapy. The origin of the receptors is a woman aged 40 to 49 with HIV.

V and J are TRBV5-4 and TRBJ2-3; D not resolved. The CDR3 runs to 16 residues. CDR1 is SGHNT, CDR2 YYREEE, per germline (reference sequence). Trimming removed 4 bases from V and 0 bases from J, with 15 bases in between. DNA of the CDR3: TGTGCCAGCAGCCCGCCGGGCATCCCAAGCACAGATACGCAGTATTTT. It encodes CASSPPGIPSTDTQYF.

This chain connects TRBV6-5 to TRBJ1-5; TRBD1 might be the D (5 bases). This CDR3 has 14 amino acids. Trimming left V 4 bases short and J 4 bases short, with 11 bases between. Per the germline V gene, CDR1 is MNHEY and CDR2 is SVGAGI. The CDR3 here is CASSFRDGNQPQHF. The CDR3 coding sequence is TGTGCCAGCAGTTTCCGGGACGGTAATCAGCCCCAGCATTTT.

This sequence joins TRBV9 and TRBJ1-1; 10 bases line up with TRBD1. V shed 4 bases, J shed 5 bases, and the junction held 11 bases outside the gene matches. Germline V gene lookup returns CDR1 SGDLS and CDR2 YYNGEE. The CDR3 consists of 16 residues. CDR3 loop: CASSTPGQGFETEAFF. In DNA, the CDR3 is TGTGCCAGCAGCACGCCGGGACAGGGGTTTGAGACTGAAGCTTTCTTT.

V gene TRBV7-2 combines with J gene TRBJ1-1, with D possibly TRBD1 on 5 matching bases. This CDR3 comprises 14 residues. CDR1 and CDR2 (germline): SGHTA, FQGNSA. V dropped 6 bases and J dropped 2 bases, with 13 bases sitting between them. This CDR3 is CASRLMRDNTEAFF. In DNA, the CDR3 is TGTGCCAGCAGGCTTATGCGGGACAACACTGAAGCTTTCTTT.

The V gene is TRBV11-2, the J gene TRBJ2-7; D is perhaps TRBD1 (5 bases). This CDR3 comprises 13 residues. Germline V gives CDR1 SGHAT, CDR2 FQNNGV. Trimming removed 8 bases from V and 0 bases from J, with 11 bases in between. This chain's CDR3 is CASATGPSYEQYF. The CDR3 region has the DNA TGTGCCAGCGCAACAGGACCCTCCTACGAGCAGTACTTC.

The chain has TRBV29-1 and TRBJ1-4, with D possibly TRBD1 on 5 matching bases. V lost 4 bases to trimming and J lost 5 bases, with 11 bases between them. Germline CDR1 reads SQVTM; CDR2 reads ANQGSEA. The CDR3 sequence is 13 residues long. The CDR3 DNA is TGCAGCGTTGCAAGGGGCGCAAATGAAAAACTGTTTTTT. It codes for CSVARGANEKLFF. The entire variable domain, with the rest obtained from reference TRBV29-1 and TRBJ1-4, is as follows: SAVISQKPSRDICQRGTSLTIQCQVDSQVTMMFWYRQQPGQSLTLIATANQGSEATYESGFVIDKFPISRPNLTFSTLTVSNMSPEDSSIYLCSVARGANEKLFFGSGTQLSVL.

V usage is TRBV5-1 and J usage is TRBJ2-3; perhaps D is TRBD1 or TRBD2 (6 bases each). This CDR3 comprises 16 residues. V lost 0 bases, J lost 1 base, and 12 bases lay in between. Per the germline V gene, CDR1 is SGHRS and CDR2 is YFSETQ. CDR3 in amino acids: CASSLGGAVGTDTQYF. CDR3 sequence (DNA): TGCGCCAGCAGCTTGGGGGGGGCGGTCGGCACAGATACGCAGTATTTT.

This chain links TRBV5-1 with TRBJ2-1; no clear D. This CDR3 has 13 residues. Germline V lookup: CDR1 SGHRS, CDR2 YFSETQ. Trimming removed 1 base from V and 6 bases from J, with 8 bases in between. CDR3 DNA sequence: TGCGCCAGCAGCTTGTATATAATCAATGAGCAGTTCTTC. Translation: CASSLYIINEQFF. Supplemented by reference TRBV5-1 and TRBJ2-1, the full variable domain reads KAGVTQTPRYLIKTRGQQVTLSCSPISGHRSVSWYQQTPGQGLQFLFEYFSETQRNKGNFPGRFSGRQFSNSRSEMNVSTLELGDSALYLCASSLYIINEQFFGPGTRLTVL.

The rearrangement joins TRBV5-1 to TRBJ2-7; tentatively, D is TRBD2 (6 bases). Germline lookup yields CDR1 SGHRS and CDR2 YFSETQ. This CDR3 has 15 residues. The ends were cut back, 0 bases at V and 3 bases at J, with 13 bases in the middle. CDR3 sequence reads: CASSLGLADLYEQYF. Here the CDR3 DNA reads TGCGCCAGCAGCTTGGGGTTAGCGGACCTCTACGAGCAGTACTTC.

The genes are TRBV9 and TRBJ2-1; D remains unclear. From germline, CDR1 is SGDLS and CDR2 YYNGEE. The CDR3 is 16 residues long. The V end lost 0 bases, the J end lost 5 bases, and 15 bases lay between the germline ends. The chain's CDR3 is CASSVGIESYHNEQFF. DNA of the CDR3: TGTGCCAGCAGCGTAGGGATTGAGAGCTATCACAATGAGCAGTTCTTC.

The chain combines TRBV2 with TRBJ1-4; D perhaps matches TRBD1 (6 bases). The CDR3 loop spans 15 amino acids. V lost 6 bases and J lost 2, with 13 bases in between. Per the germline V gene, CDR1 is SNHLY and CDR2 is FYNNEI. CDR3 residues: CASSANRVTNEKLFF. The CDR3 DNA follows: TGTGCCAGCAGCGCTAACAGGGTGACTAATGAAAAACTGTTTTTT.

The chain joins TRBV7-9 to TRBJ1-2, with 7 bases aligning to TRBD1. Trimming at V came to 3 bases and at J to 5 bases, leaving 3 bases not matched to a gene. This CDR3 spans 13 amino acids. From germline, CDR1 is SEHNR and CDR2 FQNEAQ (reference sequence). The DNA for the CDR3 is TGTGCCAGCAGCTTCTCGACAGGGTATGGCTACACCTTC. Residues: CASSFSTGYGYTF.

This chain uses TRBV5-4 with TRBJ2-7; tentatively, D is TRBD2 (7 bases). The length of the CDR3 is 14 residues. Trimming pared 4 bases from V and 6 bases from J, leaving 17 bases between. CDR1 and CDR2 from the germline V gene are SGHNT and YYREEE (reference sequence). The CDR3 DNA reads as TGTGCCAGCAGCCTAAGGGGGGGGGTAGGCGAGCAGTACTTC. Protein: CASSLRGGVGEQYF.

V usage is TRBV6-6 and J usage is TRBJ1-2; 7 bases match TRBD1. Looked up from germline, CDR1 is MNHNY and CDR2 is SVGAGI (reference sequence). This CDR3 region has 12 residues. V lost 6 bases and J lost 10; bases outside the gene matches: 8. CDR3 in DNA: TGTGCCAGCAGACCTGACAGGGCTGACTACACCTTC. Encoded protein: CASRPDRADYTF.

This rearrangement joins TRBV19 to TRBJ1-1; the D is unclear. Germline CDR1 and CDR2: LNHDA and SQIVND (reference sequence). CDR3 size: 14 residues. Trimming shortened V by 3 bases and J by 0 bases, and 8 bases separated the two germline ends. CDR3 in DNA: TGTGCCAGTAGTATTTATGGTTTGAACACTGAAGCTTTCTTT. Amino acid sequence: CASSIYGLNTEAFF.

The gene calls are TRBV7-9 and TRBJ2-1, with 8 bases matching TRBD2. The CDR3 totals 15 residues. Germline lookup yields CDR1 SEHNR and CDR2 FQNEAQ (reference sequence). The J segment lost 7 bases and the V segment lost 1 base, leaving 6 bases of the junction unmatched. The CDR3 DNA is TGTGCCAGCAGCTTAGTACTTAGCGGGGTAAATGAGCAGTTCTTC. Residues: CASSLVLSGVNEQFF. Variable domain in full (rest from reference TRBV7-9 and TRBJ2-1): DTGVSQNPRHKITKRGQNVTFRCDPISEHNRLYWYRQTLGQGPEFLTYFQNEAQLEKSRLLSDRFSAERPKGSFSTLEIQRTEQGDSAMYLCASSLVLSGVNEQFFGPGTRLTVL.

The chain joins TRBV9 to TRBJ1-6, with D possibly matching TRBD1 (6 bases). The CDR3 totals 14 residues. Germline loops: CDR1 SGDLS, CDR2 YYNGEE. V shed 0 bases and J shed 7 bases, with 8 bases lying between them. The DNA for the CDR3 is TGTGCCAGCAGCGTAGACAGGGACAATTCACCCCTCCACTTT. Protein product: CASSVDRDNSPLHF.

This clone was recorded only once. The gene calls are TRBV7-2 and TRBJ1-5; TRBD1 agrees at 7 bases. Germline loops: CDR1 SGHTA, CDR2 FQGNSA. Trimming took 2 bases from V and 6 from J; bases not matched to a gene: 16. The CDR3 covers 18 residues. CDR3 sequence: CASSLPRSPGGSGQPQHF. DNA for the CDR3: TGTGCCAGCAGCTTACCGAGATCCCCAGGGGGTTCAGGTCAGCCCCAGCATTTT.

The chain combines TRBV6-5 with TRBJ2-7, with 9 bases matching TRBD1. The CDR3 covers 13 residues. V lost 4 bases, J lost 6 bases, and 4 bases stayed unmatched. The germline CDR1 and CDR2 sequences are MNHEY and SVGAGI. This CDR3 is CASSSGTGFEQYF. The CDR3 DNA is TGTGCCAGCAGTTCCGGGACAGGGTTCGAGCAGTACTTC.

The gene calls are TRBV15 and TRBJ2-5; D may be TRBD1 or TRBD2 (6 bases each). The CDR3 is made up of 14 amino acids. Trimming shortened V by 5 bases and J by 5 bases, and 15 bases separated the two germline ends. Germline assignment: CDR1 LNHNV and CDR2 YYDKDF (reference sequence). CDR3 sequence: CATSLGRGLETQYF. The CDR3, as DNA: TGTGCCACCAGCTTGGGACGGGGGCTGGAGACCCAGTACTTC.

This chain's CDR3 is CASSFRDSLQETQYF. The CDR3 DNA follows: TGTGCCAGCAGTTTTCGGGACAGTTTACAAGAGACCCAGTACTTC. V usage is TRBV27 and J usage is TRBJ2-5; TRBD1 matches at 7 bases. Looked up from germline, CDR1 is MNHEY and CDR2 is SMNVEV (reference sequence). V shed 3 bases and J 2 bases; nucleotides not matched to a gene: 6. The CDR3 spans 15 residues.

The gene calls are TRBV5-6 and TRBJ2-7, with 8 positions matching TRBD2. The CDR3 is made up of 14 amino acids. The trim removed 2 bases at V and 0 bases at J, leaving 1 base unmatched. Per the germline V gene, CDR1 is SGHDT and CDR2 is YYEEEE. As DNA, the CDR3 is TGTGCCAGCAGCTTAGGACTAGCCTCCTACGAGCAGTACTTC. Protein sequence: CASSLGLASYEQYF.